This T cell receptor (beta chain) came from a study of T cells in localized non-small cell lung cancer. Study-wide results and limits: Measurement of T cell clonality placed uninvolved adjacent lung highest, above the level in tumor. Adjacent lung had a median roughly 58 of the 100 largest tumor clones. Higher adjacent-lung clonality was associated with shorter survival. Analysis by sequencing included only one tumor region, so heterogeneity remains possible.

Points on this clone: No antigen is known for it.

Method: immunoSEQ multiplex PCR; TCRdb's copy keeps in-frame clones and lacks some. Here the sample spans around 1,600 clones, 35% to 40% being singletons. From germline, CDR1 is SQVTM and CDR2 ANQGSEA. V lost 4 bases, J lost 10 bases, and 16 bases lay in between. The CDR3 is 13 residues long. This sample comprised lung tumor tissue, obtained before any cancer treatment. The clonotype was recovered from a female donor at least 60 years old with stage I lung adenocarcinoma. V is TRBV29-1 and J is TRBJ1-4; D is undetermined. In DNA form, the CDR3 reads TGCAGCGTTGCTCTAAGCTTGGTGGGAAAACTGTTTTTT. It yields the protein CSVALSLVGKLFF.